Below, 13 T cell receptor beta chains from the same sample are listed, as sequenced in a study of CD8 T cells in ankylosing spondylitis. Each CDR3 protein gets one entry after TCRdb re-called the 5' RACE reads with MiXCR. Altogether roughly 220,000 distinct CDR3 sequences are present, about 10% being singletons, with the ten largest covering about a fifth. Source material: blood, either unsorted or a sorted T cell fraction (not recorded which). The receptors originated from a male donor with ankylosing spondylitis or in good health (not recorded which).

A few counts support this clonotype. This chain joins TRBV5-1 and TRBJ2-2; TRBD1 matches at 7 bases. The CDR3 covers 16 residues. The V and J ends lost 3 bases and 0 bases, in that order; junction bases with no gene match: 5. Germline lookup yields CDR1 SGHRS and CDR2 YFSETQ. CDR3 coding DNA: TGCGCCAGCAGCTATACCGACAGGGCGAACACCGGGGAGCTGTTTTTT. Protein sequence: CASSYTDRANTGELFF.

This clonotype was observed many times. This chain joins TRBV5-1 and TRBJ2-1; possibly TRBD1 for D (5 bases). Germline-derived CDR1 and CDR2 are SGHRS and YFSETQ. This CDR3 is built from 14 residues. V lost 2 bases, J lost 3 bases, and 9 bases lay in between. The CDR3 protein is CASSLGAGYNEQFF. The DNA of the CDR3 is TGCGCCAGCAGCTTAGGGGCAGGCTACAATGAGCAGTTCTTC.

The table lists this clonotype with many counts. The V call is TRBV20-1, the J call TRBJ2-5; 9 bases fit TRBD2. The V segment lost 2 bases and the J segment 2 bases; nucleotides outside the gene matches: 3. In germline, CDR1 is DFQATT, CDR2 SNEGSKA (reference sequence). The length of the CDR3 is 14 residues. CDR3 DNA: TGCAGTGCTAGAATGAGCGGGGGGCAAGAGACCCAGTACTTC. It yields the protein CSARMSGGQETQYF.

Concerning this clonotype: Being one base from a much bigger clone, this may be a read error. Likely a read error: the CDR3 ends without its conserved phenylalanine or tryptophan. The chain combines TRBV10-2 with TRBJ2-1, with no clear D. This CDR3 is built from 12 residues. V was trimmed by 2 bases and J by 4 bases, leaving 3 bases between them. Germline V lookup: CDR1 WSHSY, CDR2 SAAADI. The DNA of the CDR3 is TGCGCCAGCAGTGAGGGATACAATGAGCAGTTCTCC. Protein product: CASSEGYNEQFS.

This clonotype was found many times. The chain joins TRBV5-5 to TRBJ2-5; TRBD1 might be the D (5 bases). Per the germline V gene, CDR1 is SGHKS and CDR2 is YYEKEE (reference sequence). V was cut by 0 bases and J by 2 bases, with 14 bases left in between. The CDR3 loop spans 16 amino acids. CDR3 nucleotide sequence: TGTGCCAGCAGCTTGGGAAGGGGTCGGATACAAGAGACCCAGTACTTC. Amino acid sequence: CASSLGRGRIQETQYF.

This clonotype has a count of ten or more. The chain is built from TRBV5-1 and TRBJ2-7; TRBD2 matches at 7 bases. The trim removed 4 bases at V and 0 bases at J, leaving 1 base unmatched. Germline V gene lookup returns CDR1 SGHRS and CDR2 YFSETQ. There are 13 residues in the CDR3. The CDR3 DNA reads TGCGCCAGCAGCGGGGGGGACTCCTACGAGCAGTACTTC. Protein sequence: CASSGGDSYEQYF.

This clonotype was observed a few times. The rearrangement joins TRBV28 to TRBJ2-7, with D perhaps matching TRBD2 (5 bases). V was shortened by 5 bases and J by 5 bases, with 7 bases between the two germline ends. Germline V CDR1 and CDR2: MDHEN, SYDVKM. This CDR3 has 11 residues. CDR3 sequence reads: CASSTRDEQYF. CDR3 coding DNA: TGTGCCAGCAGTACGCGGGACGAGCAGTACTTC. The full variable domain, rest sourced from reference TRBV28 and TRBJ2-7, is DVKVTQSSRYLVKRTGEKVFLECVQDMDHENMFWYRQDPGLGLRLIYFSYDVKMKEKGDIPEGYSVSREKKERFSLILESASTNQTSMYLCASSTRDEQYFGPGTRLTVT.

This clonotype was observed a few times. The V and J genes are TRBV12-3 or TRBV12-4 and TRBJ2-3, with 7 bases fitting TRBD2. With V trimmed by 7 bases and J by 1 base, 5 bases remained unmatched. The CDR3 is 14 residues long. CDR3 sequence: CASTRGVGTDTQYF. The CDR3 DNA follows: TGTGCCAGCACCCGGGGGGTGGGCACAGATACGCAGTATTTT.

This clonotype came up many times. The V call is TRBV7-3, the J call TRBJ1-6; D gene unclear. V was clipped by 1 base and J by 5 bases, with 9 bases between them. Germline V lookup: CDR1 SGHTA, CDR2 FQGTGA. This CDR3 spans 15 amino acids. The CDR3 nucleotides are TGTGCCAGCAGCTTAAGGCCAGAGCATAATTCACCCCTCCACTTT. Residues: CASSLRPEHNSPLHF.

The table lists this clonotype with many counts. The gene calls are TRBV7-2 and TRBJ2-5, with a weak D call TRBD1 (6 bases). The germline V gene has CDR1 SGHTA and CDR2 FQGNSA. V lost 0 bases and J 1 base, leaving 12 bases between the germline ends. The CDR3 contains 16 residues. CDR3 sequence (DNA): TGTGCCAGCAGCTTAGCGGTGGGCAGGGGCCAAGAGACCCAGTACTTC. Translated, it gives CASSLAVGRGQETQYF.

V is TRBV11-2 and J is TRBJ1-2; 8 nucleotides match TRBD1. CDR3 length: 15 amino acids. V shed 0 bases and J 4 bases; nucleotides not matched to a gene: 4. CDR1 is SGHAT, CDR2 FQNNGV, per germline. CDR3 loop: CASSLDGTGSYGYTF. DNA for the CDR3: TGTGCCAGCAGCTTAGACGGGACAGGCAGCTATGGCTACACCTTC.

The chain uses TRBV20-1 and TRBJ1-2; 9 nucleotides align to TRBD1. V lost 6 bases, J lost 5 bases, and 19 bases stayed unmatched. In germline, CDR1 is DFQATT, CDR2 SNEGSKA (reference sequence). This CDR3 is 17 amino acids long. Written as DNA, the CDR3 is TGCAGTGCCCAGATTCAAGGACAGGGGCCCGGAGGATATGGCTACACCTTC. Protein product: CSAQIQGQGPGGYGYTF.

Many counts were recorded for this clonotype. The CDR3 sequence is CASSLGGPGQAYSYEQYF. As DNA, the CDR3 is TGTGCCAGCAGCTTAGGGGGGCCGGGACAGGCTTACTCCTACGAGCAGTACTTC. This chain connects TRBV11-2 to TRBJ2-7; 8 bases are shared with TRBD1. The J segment lost 0 bases and the V segment lost 1 base, leaving 11 bases of the junction unmatched. CDR3 length equals 18 residues. Germline-derived CDR1 and CDR2 are SGHAT and FQNNGV. Using reference TRBV11-2 and TRBJ2-7 for the parts outside the CDR3, the full variable domain is EAGVAQSPRYKIIEKRQSVAFWCNPISGHATLYWYQQILGQGPKLLIQFQNNGVVDDSQLPKDRFSAERLKGVDSTLKIQPAKLEDSAVYLCASSLGGPGQAYSYEQYFGPGTRLTVT.